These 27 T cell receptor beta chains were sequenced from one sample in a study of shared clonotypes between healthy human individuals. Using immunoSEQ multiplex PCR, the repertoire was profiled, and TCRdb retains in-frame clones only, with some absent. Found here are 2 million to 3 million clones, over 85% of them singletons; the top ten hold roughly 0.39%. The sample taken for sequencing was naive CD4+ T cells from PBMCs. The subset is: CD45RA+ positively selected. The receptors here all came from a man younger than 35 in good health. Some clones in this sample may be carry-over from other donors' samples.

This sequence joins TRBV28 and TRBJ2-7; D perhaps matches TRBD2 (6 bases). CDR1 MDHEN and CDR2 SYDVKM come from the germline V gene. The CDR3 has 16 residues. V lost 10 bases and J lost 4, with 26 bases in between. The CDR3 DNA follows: TGTGCCATCTCCCCTATCTACGCGGGAAGTCCTTACGAGCAGTACTTC. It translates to CAISPIYAGSPYEQYF.

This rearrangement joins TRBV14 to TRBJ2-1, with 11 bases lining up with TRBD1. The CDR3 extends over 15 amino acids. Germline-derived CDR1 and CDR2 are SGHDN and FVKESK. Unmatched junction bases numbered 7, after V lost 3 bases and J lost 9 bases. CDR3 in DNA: TGTGCCAGCAGCCATGGGACAGGGGGATCGACTGAGCAGTTCTTC. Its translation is CASSHGTGGSTEQFF.

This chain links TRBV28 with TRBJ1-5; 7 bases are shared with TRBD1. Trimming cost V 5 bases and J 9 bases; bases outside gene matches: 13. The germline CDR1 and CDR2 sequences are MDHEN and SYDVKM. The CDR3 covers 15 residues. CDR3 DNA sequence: TGTGCCAGCAGTATTCAGGACAGGCCGCTCGGGCCCCAGCATTTT. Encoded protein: CASSIQDRPLGPQHF.

The DNA for the CDR3 is TGTGCCTGGATTAGGGGACTACGGGCCCCAGATACGCAGTATTTT. This encodes CAWIRGLRAPDTQYF. V is TRBV30 and J is TRBJ2-3; TRBD2 agrees at 7 bases. CDR3 length: 15 amino acids. Losses at the gene ends were 4 bases for V and 4 bases for J; bases not matched to a gene: 11. The germline CDR1 and CDR2 sequences are GTSNPN and SVGIG (reference sequence).

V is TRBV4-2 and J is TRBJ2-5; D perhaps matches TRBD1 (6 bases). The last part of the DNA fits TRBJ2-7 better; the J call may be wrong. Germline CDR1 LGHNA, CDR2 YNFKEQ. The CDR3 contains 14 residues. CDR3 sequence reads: CASSQDRTGYEQYF. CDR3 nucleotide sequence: TGTGCCAGCAGCCAAGATAGAACAGGGTACGAGCAGTACTTC.

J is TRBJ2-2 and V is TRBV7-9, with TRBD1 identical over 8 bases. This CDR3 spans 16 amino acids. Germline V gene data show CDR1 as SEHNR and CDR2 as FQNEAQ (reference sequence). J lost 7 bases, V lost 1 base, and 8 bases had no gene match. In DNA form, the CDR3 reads TGTGCCAGCAGCTTAGGTGTCAGGGGGCCCGTCGGGGAGCTGTTTTTT. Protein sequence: CASSLGVRGPVGELFF.

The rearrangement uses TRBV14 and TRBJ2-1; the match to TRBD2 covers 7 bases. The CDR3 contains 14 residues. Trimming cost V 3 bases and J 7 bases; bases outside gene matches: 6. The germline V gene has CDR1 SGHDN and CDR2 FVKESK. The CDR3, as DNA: TGTGCCAGCAGCCAGGTAGGGCGGGGGAATGAGCAGTTCTTC. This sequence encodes CASSQVGRGNEQFF.

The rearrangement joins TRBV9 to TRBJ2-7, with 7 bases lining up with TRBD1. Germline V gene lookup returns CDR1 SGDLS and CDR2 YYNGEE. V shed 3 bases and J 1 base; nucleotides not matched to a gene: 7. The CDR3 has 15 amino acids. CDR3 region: CASSATTGSSYEQYF. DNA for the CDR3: TGTGCCAGCAGCGCTACGACAGGGTCGTCCTACGAGCAGTACTTC.

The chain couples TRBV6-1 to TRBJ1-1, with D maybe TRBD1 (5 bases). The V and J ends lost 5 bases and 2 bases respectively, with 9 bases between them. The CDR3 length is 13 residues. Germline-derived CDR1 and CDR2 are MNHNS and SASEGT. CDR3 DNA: TGTGCCAGCAGTTTTACAGGAAACACTGAAGCTTTCTTT. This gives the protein CASSFTGNTEAFF.

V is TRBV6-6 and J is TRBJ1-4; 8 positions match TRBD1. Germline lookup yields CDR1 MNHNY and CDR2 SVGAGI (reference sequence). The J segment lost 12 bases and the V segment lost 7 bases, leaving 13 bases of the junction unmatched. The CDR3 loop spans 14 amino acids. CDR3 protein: CASTERGPGGELFF. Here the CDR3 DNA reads TGTGCCAGCACCGAAAGGGGGCCAGGGGGCGAACTGTTTTTT.

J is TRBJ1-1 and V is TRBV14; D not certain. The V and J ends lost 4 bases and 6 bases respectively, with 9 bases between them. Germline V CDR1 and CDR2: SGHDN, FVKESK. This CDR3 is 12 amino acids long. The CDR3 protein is CASSPGRAEAFF. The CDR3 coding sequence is TGTGCCAGCAGCCCAGGACGAGCTGAAGCTTTCTTT.

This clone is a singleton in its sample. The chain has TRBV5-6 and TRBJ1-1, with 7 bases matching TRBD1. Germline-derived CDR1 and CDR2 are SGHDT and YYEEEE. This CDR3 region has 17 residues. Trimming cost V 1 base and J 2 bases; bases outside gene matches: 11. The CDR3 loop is CASSLRRTGVGNTEAFF. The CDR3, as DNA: TGTGCCAGCAGCTTGAGGAGAACAGGGGTAGGAAACACTGAAGCTTTCTTT.

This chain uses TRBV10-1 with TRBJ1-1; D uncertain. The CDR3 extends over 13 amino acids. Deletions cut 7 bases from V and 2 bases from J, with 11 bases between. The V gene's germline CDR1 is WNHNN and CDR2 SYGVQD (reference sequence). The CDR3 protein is CASTPRLNTEAFF. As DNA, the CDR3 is TGCGCCAGCACTCCCAGGCTAAACACTGAAGCTTTCTTT.

The chain's CDR3 is CASVAWTGAEAFF. In DNA form, the CDR3 reads TGTGCCAGCGTAGCTTGGACAGGGGCTGAAGCTTTCTTT. The chain carries TRBV27 and TRBJ1-1; the match to TRBD1 covers 9 bases. Trimming removed 8 bases from V and 6 bases from J; junction bases left unmatched: 7. This CDR3 region has 13 residues. CDR1 and CDR2 from the germline V gene are MNHEY and SMNVEV (reference sequence).

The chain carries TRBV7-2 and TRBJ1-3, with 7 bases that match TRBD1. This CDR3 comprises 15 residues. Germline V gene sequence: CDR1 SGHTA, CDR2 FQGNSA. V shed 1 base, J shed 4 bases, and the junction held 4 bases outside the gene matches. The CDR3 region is CASSLVGQLGNTIYF. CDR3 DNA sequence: TGTGCCAGCAGCTTAGTGGGACAGCTCGGAAACACCATATATTTT.

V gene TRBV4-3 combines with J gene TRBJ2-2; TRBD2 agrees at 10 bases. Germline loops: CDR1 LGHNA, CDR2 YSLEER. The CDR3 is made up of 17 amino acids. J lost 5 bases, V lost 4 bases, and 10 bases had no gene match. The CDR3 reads CASSPYKREGPTGELFF. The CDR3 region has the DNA TGCGCCAGCAGCCCCTACAAGCGGGAGGGCCCTACCGGGGAGCTGTTTTTT.

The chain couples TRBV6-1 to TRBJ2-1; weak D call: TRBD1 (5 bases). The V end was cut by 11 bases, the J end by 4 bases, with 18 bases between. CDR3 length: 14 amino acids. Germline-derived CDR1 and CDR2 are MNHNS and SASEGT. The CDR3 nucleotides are TGTGCCGGGGCTGTGGGGATAGCATACAATGAGCAGTTCTTC. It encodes CAGAVGIAYNEQFF.

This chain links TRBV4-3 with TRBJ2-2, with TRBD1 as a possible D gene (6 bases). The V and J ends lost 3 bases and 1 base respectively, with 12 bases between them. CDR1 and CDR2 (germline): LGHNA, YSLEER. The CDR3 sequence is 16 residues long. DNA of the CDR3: TGCGCCAGCAGCCATCAAATAGGGGGGAACACCGGGGAGCTGTTTTTT. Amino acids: CASSHQIGGNTGELFF.

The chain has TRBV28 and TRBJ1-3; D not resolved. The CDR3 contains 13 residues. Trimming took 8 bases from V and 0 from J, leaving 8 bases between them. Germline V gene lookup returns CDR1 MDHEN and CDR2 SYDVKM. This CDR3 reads CASFTSSGNTIYF. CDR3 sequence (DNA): TGTGCCAGCTTCACTAGCTCTGGAAACACCATATATTTT.

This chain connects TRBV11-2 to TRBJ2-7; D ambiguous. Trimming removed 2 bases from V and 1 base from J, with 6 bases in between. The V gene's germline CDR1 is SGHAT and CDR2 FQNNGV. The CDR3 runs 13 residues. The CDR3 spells CASSLSLSYEQYF. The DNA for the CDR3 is TGTGCCAGCAGCTTATCTCTTTCCTACGAGCAGTACTTC.

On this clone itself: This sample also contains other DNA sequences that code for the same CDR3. In DNA, the CDR3 is TGCGCCAGCAGCCCGGGGGGGTCAGGGGCCAACGTCCTGACTTTC. Amino acid sequence: CASSPGGSGANVLTF. This chain joins TRBV5-1 and TRBJ2-6; 8 nucleotides align to TRBD2. The CDR3 runs to 15 residues. Looked up from germline, CDR1 is SGHRS and CDR2 is YFSETQ. The ends lost 4 bases at V and 4 bases at J; junction bases unmatched: 4.

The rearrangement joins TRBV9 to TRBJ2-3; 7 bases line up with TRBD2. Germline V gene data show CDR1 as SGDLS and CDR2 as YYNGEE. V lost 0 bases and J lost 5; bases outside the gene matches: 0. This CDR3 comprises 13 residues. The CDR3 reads CASSVGEGDTQYF. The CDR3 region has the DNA TGTGCCAGCAGCGTAGGGGAGGGAGATACGCAGTATTTT. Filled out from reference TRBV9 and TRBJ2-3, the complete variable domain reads DSGVTQTPKHLITATGQRVTLRCSPRSGDLSVYWYQQSLDQGLQFLIQYYNGEERAKGNILERFSAQQFPDLHSELNLSSLELGDSALYFCASSVGEGDTQYFGPGTRLTVL.

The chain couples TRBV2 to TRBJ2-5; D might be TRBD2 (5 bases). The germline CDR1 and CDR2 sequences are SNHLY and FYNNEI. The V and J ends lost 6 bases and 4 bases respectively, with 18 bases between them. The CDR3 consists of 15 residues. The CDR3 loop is CASRTISARAETQYF. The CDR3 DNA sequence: TGTGCCAGCAGAACCATTTCCGCGAGGGCAGAGACCCAGTACTTC.

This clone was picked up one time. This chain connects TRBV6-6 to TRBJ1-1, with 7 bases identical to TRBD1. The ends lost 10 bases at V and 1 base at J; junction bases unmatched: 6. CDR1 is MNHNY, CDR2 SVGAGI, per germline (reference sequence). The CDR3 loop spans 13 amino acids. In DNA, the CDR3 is TGTGCCACAACAAGACAGGGGAACACTGAAGCTTTCTTT. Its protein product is CATTRQGNTEAFF.

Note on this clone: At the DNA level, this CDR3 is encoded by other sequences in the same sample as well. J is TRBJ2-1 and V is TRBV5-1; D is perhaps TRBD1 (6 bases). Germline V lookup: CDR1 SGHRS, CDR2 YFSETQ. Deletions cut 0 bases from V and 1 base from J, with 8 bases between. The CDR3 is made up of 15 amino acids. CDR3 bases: TGCGCCAGCAGCTTGGTGAGGGGGTCCTACAATGAGCAGTTCTTC. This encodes CASSLVRGSYNEQFF.

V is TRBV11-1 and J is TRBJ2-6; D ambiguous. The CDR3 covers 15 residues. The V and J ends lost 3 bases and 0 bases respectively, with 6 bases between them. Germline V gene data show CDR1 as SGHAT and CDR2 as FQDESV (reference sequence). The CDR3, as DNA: TGTGCCAGCAGCTTCACGACCTCTGGGGCCAACGTCCTGACTTTC. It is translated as CASSFTTSGANVLTF.

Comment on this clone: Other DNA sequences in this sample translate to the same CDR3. CDR3 sequence (DNA): TGTGCCAGCTCACCACGGCTAGCGGGGAGCACAGATACGCAGTATTTT. Amino acid sequence: CASSPRLAGSTDTQYF. The chain uses TRBV18 and TRBJ2-3, with TRBD2 matching 9 bases. Germline V lookup: CDR1 KGHSH, CDR2 LQKENI. CDR3 length equals 16 residues. With 1 base clipped from V and 0 bases from J, the junction kept 2 bases outside the gene matches.